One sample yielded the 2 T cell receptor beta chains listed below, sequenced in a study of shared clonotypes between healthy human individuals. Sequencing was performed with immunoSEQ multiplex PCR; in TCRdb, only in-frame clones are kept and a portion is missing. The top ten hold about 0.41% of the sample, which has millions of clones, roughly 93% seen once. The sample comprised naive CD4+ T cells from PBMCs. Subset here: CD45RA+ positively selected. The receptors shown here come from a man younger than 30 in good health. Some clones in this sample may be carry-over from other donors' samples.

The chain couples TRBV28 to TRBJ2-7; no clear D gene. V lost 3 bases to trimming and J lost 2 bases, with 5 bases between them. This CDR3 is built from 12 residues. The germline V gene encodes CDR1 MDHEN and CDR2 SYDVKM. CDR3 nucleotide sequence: TGTGCCAGCAGTTTTACAGCCTACGAGCAGTACTTC. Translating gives CASSFTAYEQYF.

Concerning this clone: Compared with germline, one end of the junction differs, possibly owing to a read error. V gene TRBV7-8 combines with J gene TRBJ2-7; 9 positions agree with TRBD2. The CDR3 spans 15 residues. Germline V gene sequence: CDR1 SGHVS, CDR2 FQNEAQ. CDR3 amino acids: CASSLATSGPYEQYF. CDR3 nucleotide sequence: TGTGCCAGCAGCCTAGCGACTAGCGGACCCTACGAGCAGTACTTC.